This T cell receptor (beta chain) derives from a study of shared clonotypes between healthy human individuals. On the study more broadly: CD4 naive and CD4 memory each took three plates per donor, while CD8 naive took two and CD8 memory one. Findings and limits, study-wide: What naive subsets generally showed was a larger estimated richness than memory subsets showed.

A word on this clone: Its antigen remains unknown.

Produced via immunoSEQ multiplex PCR; TCRdb's table is partial and in-frame only. Of about 2 million clones in the sample, roughly 96% were seen once. Per the germline V gene, CDR1 is MNHNS and CDR2 is SASEGT. Trimming took 1 base from V and 0 from J, leaving 10 bases between them. CDR3 length equals 16 residues. This chain joins TRBV6-1 and TRBJ1-3; D remains unclear. The clonotype was recovered from a man aged 18 to 29 in good health. The sample was naive CD4+ T cells sorted from blood. The subset was: CD45RA+ positively selected. The CDR3 bases are TGTGCCAGCAGTGAAGGTGGGCTACTCTCTGGAAACACCATATATTTT. This encodes CASSEGGLLSGNTIYF.